This T cell receptor beta chain was recorded in a study of technical replicates of blood from a handful of donors. The V and J ends lost 1 base and 7 bases respectively, with 16 bases between them. The germline V gene encodes CDR1 SEHNR and CDR2 FQNEAQ (reference sequence). The CDR3 is 15 residues long. Assay used: immunoSEQ multiplex PCR; TCRdb lists only in-frame clones, some missing. The sample includes about 73,000 clones, roughly 90% seen only once; the top ten take about 4.3%. J is TRBJ1-2 and V is TRBV7-9, with a possible D match to TRBD1 (6 bases). Sequencing used PBMCs. This clonotype originated in a human donor in good health. Some clones in this sample may be carry-over from other donors' samples. The CDR3 DNA sequence: TGTGCCAGCAGCTTAGAAGGGCAGGGGATCGGTGGCTACACCTTC. Translated, it gives CASSLEGQGIGGYTF. Together with reference TRBV7-9 and TRBJ1-2, the CDR3 gives the full variable domain: DTGVSQNPRHKITKRGQNVTFRCDPISEHNRLYWYRQTLGQGPEFLTYFQNEAQLEKSRLLSDRFSAERPKGSFSTLEIQRTEQGDSAMYLCASSLEGQGIGGYTFGSGTRLTVV.